Listed below are T cell receptor beta chains from one sample, sequenced in a study of CD8+CD57+ T cells in acquired aplastic anemia. TCRdb re-analysed the reads in MiXCR, keeping a single row per CDR3 protein. The table includes about half a million distinct CDR3 sequences, more than 25% detected once. The sequenced material came from sorted CD4+, CD8+, or CD8+CD57+ T cells (not recorded which) from PBMCs. Every receptor here comes from a human donor with aplastic anemia. The CDR3 runs from the conserved cysteine through the conserved F or W. A D gene is named only where the DNA matches it firmly. Rows give clone size only sometimes, using once, few, many, or a class for an expanded clone.

abundance,j_gene,v_gene,d_gene,CDR3aa,CDR3nt
NA,TRBJ2-2,TRBV20-1,TRBD1,CSATDRGNTGELFF,TGCAGTGCGACCGACAGGGGAAACACCGGGGAGCTGTTTTTT
many,TRBJ2-7,TRBV9,TRBD2,CASSKRDVDYEQYF,TGTGCCAGCAGCAAGCGGGACGTTGACTACGAGCAGTACTTC
NA,TRBJ2-5,TRBV11-2,TRBD2,CASRVAGGRSGTQYF,TGTGCCAGCAGGGTGGCGGGGGGGCGTTCTGGGACCCAGTACTTC
many,TRBJ1-6,TRBV7-8,NA,CASSLSSNSPLHF,TGTGCCAGCAGCTTATCGAGCAATTCACCCCTCCACTTT
few,TRBJ2-1,TRBV5-1,NA,CASSFEGPYNEQFF,TGCGCCAGCAGCTTCGAGGGTCCCTACAATGAGCAGTTCTTC
many,TRBJ2-3,TRBV7-8,NA,CASSYGPTDTQYF,TGTGCCAGCAGCTATGGACCCACAGATACGCAGTATTTT
NA,TRBJ2-7,TRBV5-1,NA,CASSTESYEQYF,TGCGCCAGCAGCACCGAATCCTACGAGCAGTACTTC
few,TRBJ2-7,TRBV19,NA,CASSYSGGHLYEQYF,TGTGCCAGCAGTTACTCAGGGGGGCATCTCTACGAGCAGTACTTC
few,TRBJ1-6,TRBV4-3,NA,CASSHSRDRDSPLHF,TGCGCCAGCAGCCATTCAAGGGACCGCGATTCACCCCTCCACTTT
NA,TRBJ2-1,TRBV15,TRBD1,CATSRARDRANEQFF,TGTGCCACCAGCAGAGCCCGGGACAGGGCCAATGAGCAGTTCTTC
few,TRBJ2-1,TRBV24-1,NA,CATSYGEPRGNEQFF,TGTGCCACCAGTTACGGGGAGCCGAGGGGGAATGAGCAGTTCTTC
NA,TRBJ1-1,TRBV4-2,TRBD1,CASSQAPPGQSYMNTEAFF,TGTGCCAGCAGCCAAGCTCCCCCGGGACAGTCCTACATGAACACTGAAGCTTTCTTT
many,TRBJ1-6,TRBV20-1,NA,CSARVDGVGNSPLHF,TGCAGTGCTAGAGTGGACGGAGTAGGAAATTCACCCCTCCACTTT
few,TRBJ2-5,TRBV20-1,TRBD2,CSASRTSGGAVGTQYF,TGCAGTGCTAGCCGTACTAGCGGGGGGGCCGTCGGGACCCAGTACTTC
many,TRBJ1-2,TRBV7-2,TRBD1,CASSLVDRDYGYTF,TGTGCCAGCAGCTTAGTGGACAGGGACTATGGCTACACCTTC
few,TRBJ1-1,TRBV5-1,TRBD1,CASSQGVGNTEAFF,TGCGCCAGCAGCCAGGGGGTCGGGAACACTGAAGCTTTCTTT
many,TRBJ2-4,TRBV2,NA,CASTSGTLAKNIQYF,TGTGCCAGCACTTCTGGGACCTTAGCCAAAAACATTCAGTACTTC
NA,TRBJ2-5,TRBV7-3,NA,CASSLGGIGYQETQYF,TGTGCCAGCAGCTTAGGTGGGATTGGGTACCAAGAGACCCAGTACTTC
NA,TRBJ2-6,TRBV29-1,TRBD1,CSVGGQGANVLTF,TGCAGCGTTGGGGGACAGGGGGCTAACGTCCTGACTTTC
NA,TRBJ2-7,TRBV25-1,NA,CASSEIRQDVYEQYF,TGTGCCAGCAGTGAAATTAGGCAGGATGTCTACGAGCAGTACTTC
NA,TRBJ1-5,TRBV2,NA,CASSYGRGGTNQPQHF,TGTGCCAGCAGTTACGGGAGAGGAGGAACCAATCAGCCCCAGCATTTT
many,TRBJ1-6,TRBV10-1,NA,CASSRGGVHSPLHF,TGCGCCAGCAGTCGTGGCGGGGTCCACTCACCCCTCCACTTT
many,TRBJ2-7,TRBV7-2,NA,CASSLMGVTYEQYF,TGTGCCAGCAGCCTGATGGGGGTTACCTACGAGCAGTACTTC
many,TRBJ2-7,TRBV20-1,TRBD1,CSATSKGQGTHEQYF,TGCAGTGCCACTAGTAAAGGACAGGGAACCCACGAGCAGTACTTC
once,TRBJ2-1,TRBV2,NA,CASSQLTGYNEQFF,TGTGCCAGCAGCCAACTAACAGGGTACAATGAGCAGTTCTTC
NA,TRBJ1-6,TRBV6-5,NA,CASSYSGRNHSPLHF,TGTGCCAGCAGTTACAGTGGCAGAAACCATTCACCCCTCCACTTT
many,TRBJ1-2,TRBV7-2,TRBD1,CASSFGPGTGFGYTF,TGTGCCAGCAGCTTTGGACCCGGGACAGGGTTTGGCTACACCTTC
NA,TRBJ1-4,TRBV7-9,NA,CASSLQPNNEKLFF,TGTGCCAGCAGCTTGCAACCGAATAATGAAAAACTGTTTTTT
NA,TRBJ2-3,TRBV9,NA,CASSFGGLADTQYF,TGTGCCAGCAGCTTTGGGGGACTCGCAGATACGCAGTATTTT
many,TRBJ2-7,TRBV5-1,NA,CASSLAYRDEQYF,TGCGCCAGCAGCTTGGCCTACAGGGACGAGCAGTACTTC
NA,TRBJ1-2,TRBV25-1,NA,CASSLEPGQNFYGYTF,TGTGCCAGCAGCCTGGAACCGGGACAAAATTTCTATGGCTACACCTTC
many,TRBJ1-2,TRBV5-1,TRBD1,CASSEGQGNYGYTF,TGCGCCAGCAGCGAGGGACAGGGTAACTATGGCTACACCTTC
NA,TRBJ1-1,TRBV10-3,NA,CAISWTSGLVTEAFF,TGTGCCATCAGTTGGACTAGCGGCCTCGTGACTGAAGCTTTCTTT
many,TRBJ2-7,TRBV7-2,NA,CASSSAGNVPYEQYF,TGTGCCAGCAGCTCTGCAGGGAATGTGCCCTACGAGCAGTACTTC
many,TRBJ2-7,TRBV5-1,TRBD2,CASSFGTSGSYEQYF,TGCGCCAGCAGCTTCGGGACTAGCGGGAGCTACGAGCAGTACTTC
few,TRBJ2-7,TRBV5-6,TRBD1,CASGDRDRGIHEQHF,TGTGCCAGCGGGGACCGGGACAGGGGGATCCACGAGCAGCACTTC
NA,TRBJ2-2,TRBV19,TRBD1,CASKMTGPDTGELFF,TGTGCCAGTAAAATGACAGGGCCGGACACCGGGGAGCTGTTTTTT
NA,TRBJ2-7,TRBV7-8,TRBD2,CASSTGLRTSGTYEQYF,TGTGCCAGCAGCACGGGACTTAGGACTAGCGGGACCTACGAGCAGTACTTC
many,TRBJ1-1,TRBV14,TRBD1,CASSQLDRGPVTEAFF,TGTGCCAGCAGCCAACTAGACAGGGGGCCGGTCACTGAAGCTTTCTTT
many,TRBJ2-7,TRBV7-2,NA,CASSPRAFGSQQQYF,TGTGCCAGCAGCCCAAGAGCCTTCGGGAGCCAACAGCAGTACTTC
few,TRBJ1-4,TRBV5-1,NA,CASSLMPSQKLFF,TGCGCCAGCAGCTTGATGCCATCCCAAAAACTGTTTTTT
NA,TRBJ1-1,TRBV2,NA,CASTIRGGGEAFF,TGTGCCAGCACCATTCGAGGAGGGGGTGAAGCTTTCTTT
NA,TRBJ1-5,TRBV12-3/TRBV12-4,TRBD1,CASSKTGGLNQPQHF,TGTGCCAGCAGCAAGACAGGGGGCTTGAATCAGCCCCAGCATTTT
once,TRBJ2-7,TRBV20-1,TRBD1,CSAPVGTGRHEQYF,TGCAGTGCTCCCGTGGGGACAGGGAGACACGAGCAGTACTTC
NA,TRBJ2-3,TRBV25-1,TRBD2,CASTTSGGHEDTQYF,TGTGCCAGCACCACTAGCGGGGGGCATGAAGATACGCAGTATTTT
NA,TRBJ2-3,TRBV11-2,NA,CASSFPTKSTDTQYF,TGTGCCAGCAGCTTCCCAACGAAGAGCACAGATACGCAGTATTTT
once,TRBJ2-3,TRBV10-2,TRBD2,CASRETGRGRDTQYF,TGCGCCAGCAGAGAAACCGGGAGGGGGAGAGATACGCAGTATTTT
NA,TRBJ2-7,TRBV3-1,TRBD2,CASSIHTSGNYEQYF,TGTGCCAGCAGCATACACACTAGCGGGAACTACGAGCAGTACTTC
NA,TRBJ2-5,TRBV20-1,TRBD1,CSATDRVETQYF,TGCAGTGCTACGGACAGGGTTGAGACCCAGTACTTC
many,TRBJ2-5,TRBV19,NA,CASSTRTAAKETQYF,TGTGCCAGTAGTACTCGGACAGCCGCGAAAGAGACCCAGTACTTC
NA,TRBJ2-7,TRBV20-1,TRBD1,CSANVRTGTYEQCF,TGCAGTGCCAACGTCAGGACAGGGACCTACGAGCAGTGCTTC
medium-sized,TRBJ1-2,TRBV7-9,NA,CASSLMDGYTF,TGTGCCAGCAGCTTAATGGATGGCTACACCTTC
few,TRBJ2-4,TRBV9,NA,CASSVGGAGGENIQYF,TGTGCCAGCAGCGTAGGGGGAGCCGGAGGAGAAAACATTCAGTACTTC
few,TRBJ2-2,TRBV7-9,NA,CASSPNIGELFF,TGTGCCAGCAGCCCTAATATCGGGGAGCTGTTTTTT
many,TRBJ2-1,TRBV7-3,TRBD2,CASSLTLGGRGDEQFF,TGTGCCAGCAGCTTAACGTTAGGCGGGAGGGGCGATGAGCAGTTCTTC
NA,TRBJ1-2,TRBV19,TRBD1,CASSTPGQDPGYTF,TGTGCCAGTAGTACTCCAGGACAGGACCCTGGCTACACCTTC
few,TRBJ1-2,TRBV29-1,NA,CSVRGSTYGYTF,TGCAGCGTCCGGGGAAGTACGTATGGCTACACCTTC
NA,TRBJ2-7,TRBV18,TRBD1,CASSRGQIYEQYF,TGTGCCAGCTCAAGGGGACAGATCTACGAGCAGTACTTC
once,TRBJ1-3,TRBV29-1,NA,CSVFGGTGNTIYF,TGCAGCGTCTTCGGAGGTACTGGAAACACCATATATTTT